This TCR beta chain was identified in a study of OX40 agonist ivuxolimab in advanced cancers. Study-level information: Three partial responders included one hepatocellular carcinoma patient and two cutaneous melanoma patients. Findings and limits, study-wide: CD4+ and CD8+ T cells in blood underwent clonal expansion by week 6 at 0.1 to 3.0 mg/kg.

The CDR3 covers 14 residues. Per germline, CDR1 MNHNS and CDR2 SASEGT. V lost 8 bases and J lost 4, with 15 bases in between. TCRdb keeps only in-frame clones here, not all; method: immunoSEQ multiplex PCR. The sample lists some 100,000 clones; approximately 90% were seen once. People who had autoimmune disease history or systemic immunosuppression were excluded. About this clone itself: Its specificity is unknown.

The chain is built from TRBV6-1 and TRBJ1-5; D not resolved. The source was CD4+ or CD8+ T cells sorted from blood, collected in a trial of the OX40 agonist ivuxolimab. This receptor was obtained from an adult with an advanced solid tumor such as melanoma, head and neck, liver or kidney cancer. CDR3 loop: CASSLLGVNQPQHF. DNA of the CDR3: TGTGCCAGCTCGTTATTAGGAGTTAATCAGCCCCAGCATTTT.